The 12 T cell receptor beta chains below all came from one sample that was sequenced in a study of T-cell memory formation after mild COVID-19. TCRdb processed the 5' RACE reads anew with MiXCR; each CDR3 protein has one entry. Altogether fewer than 600,000 distinct CDR3 sequences are present, 20% to 25% being singletons, with the ten largest covering roughly 8.3%. The specimen was PBMCs or a T cell subset sorted from them (not recorded which). These TCRs come from an adult woman who had mild COVID-19 (a few samples of this study predate the infection). Cell type and time point are not known.

This rearrangement joins TRBV5-1 to TRBJ2-3; 7 positions match TRBD2. CDR3 length: 15 residues. The germline CDR1 and CDR2 sequences are SGHRS and YFSETQ. With V trimmed by 5 bases and J by 5 bases, 11 bases remained unmatched. CDR3: CASSNAGVFRDTQYF. DNA for the CDR3: TGCGCCAGCAGTAATGCGGGGGTTTTTAGAGATACGCAGTATTTT.

This clonotype has a handful of counts. The chain combines TRBV20-1 with TRBJ2-1; the match to TRBD2 covers 10 bases. Germline assignment: CDR1 DFQATT and CDR2 SNEGSKA (reference sequence). The CDR3 contains 19 residues. V lost 1 base, J lost 1 base, and 13 bases stayed unmatched. DNA for the CDR3: TGCAGTGCTAGAGCCGAGCGGGAGGGGGTTAGCATGTCCTACAATGAGCAGTTCTTC. The encoded protein is CSARAEREGVSMSYNEQFF.

This clonotype was seen a handful of times. The chain uses TRBV21-1 and TRBJ1-1; TRBD1 is taken as the D call from the table, unchecked against the DNA. TRBV21-1 is listed as a pseudogene. The CDR3 sequence is 17 residues long. Here the CDR3 DNA reads TGTGCCAGCAGCAAATCTGATTTCGGACACTTAAACACTGAAGCTTTCTTT. Its protein is CASSKSDFGHLNTEAFF.

This rearrangement joins TRBV5-1 to TRBJ2-7, with 10 bases identical to TRBD1. With V trimmed by 3 bases and J by 6 bases, 9 bases remained unmatched. CDR3 size: 15 residues. Per germline, CDR1 SGHRS and CDR2 YFSETQ. CDR3 in DNA: TGCGCCAGCAGCTCGGCCGGGACAGGGGCACTCGAGCAGTACTTC. It codes for CASSSAGTGALEQYF.

The chain links TRBV24-1 to TRBJ2-1; the D call may be TRBD1 or TRBD2 (5 bases each). Germline V gene data show CDR1 as KGHDR and CDR2 as SFDVKD. This CDR3 has 16 amino acids. V was trimmed by 7 bases and J by 0 bases, leaving 15 bases between them. This CDR3 reads CATSPGTGSSYNEQFF. DNA for the CDR3: TGTGCCACCAGCCCCGGGACGGGGAGCTCCTACAATGAGCAGTTCTTC.

V is TRBV7-2 and J is TRBJ2-3; D perhaps matches TRBD2 (7 bases). V was cut by 6 bases and J by 0 bases, with 13 bases left in between. From germline, CDR1 is SGHTA and CDR2 FQGNSA. The CDR3 sequence is 15 residues long. The DNA of the CDR3 is TGTGCCAGCAGTAACGGGGGGCCCAGCACAGATACGCAGTATTTT. Translation gives CASSNGGPSTDTQYF.

This clonotype was detected a few times. The J gene is TRBJ2-2, the V gene TRBV6-2 or TRBV6-3, with D maybe TRBD1 (5 bases). This CDR3 has 13 amino acids. V was clipped by 3 bases and J by 7 bases, with 9 bases between them. Germline CDR1 and CDR2: MNHEY and SVGEGT. The CDR3 region has the DNA TGTGCCAGCAGTTATAGGGGTCGCGGGGAGCTGTTTTTT. Encoded protein: CASSYRGRGELFF.

This clonotype showed up just a few times. This chain links TRBV4-3 with TRBJ2-5, with TRBD2 matching 8 bases. Unmatched junction bases numbered 4, after V lost 0 bases and J lost 1 base. The length of the CDR3 is 16 residues. The V gene's germline CDR1 is LGHNA and CDR2 YSLEER. The CDR3 DNA sequence: TGCGCCAGCAGCCAAGAGGAACGGGGGGGCCAAGAGACCCAGTACTTC. Encoded protein: CASSQEERGGQETQYF.

This clonotype turned up a few times. The V gene is TRBV6-2 or TRBV6-3, the J gene TRBJ1-6; TRBD1 is a possible D gene (6 bases). This CDR3 comprises 14 residues. Germline V gene data show CDR1 as MNHEY and CDR2 as SVGEGT. Trimming removed 6 bases at V and 8 bases at J, with 14 bases between. The CDR3 nucleotides read TGTGCCAGCAGGCTACAGGGCACGGATTCACCCCTCCACTTT. Translating it yields CASRLQGTDSPLHF.

This clonotype was detected a few times. This chain links TRBV19 with TRBJ2-2; no clear D. The V end was cut by 5 bases, the J end by 5 bases, with 18 bases between. The germline V gene has CDR1 LNHDA and CDR2 SQIVND (reference sequence). The CDR3 consists of 16 residues. In nucleotides, the CDR3 is TGTGCCAGTAGTCGGGCAGACAAGAAGGGTACCGGGGAGCTGTTTTTT. Protein: CASSRADKKGTGELFF. The variable domain in full, completed from reference TRBV19 and TRBJ2-2, reads DGGITQSPKYLFRKEGQNVTLSCEQNLNHDAMYWYRQDPGQGLRLIYYSQIVNDFQKGDIAEGYSVSREKKESFPLTVTSAQKNPTAFYLCASSRADKKGTGELFFGEGSRLTVL.

This clonotype was counted only a few times. The chain is built from TRBV27 and TRBJ2-1; perhaps TRBD2 as D (6 bases). V shed 7 bases and J shed 0 bases, with 19 bases lying between them. This CDR3 spans 17 amino acids. Per germline, CDR1 MNHEY and CDR2 SMNVEV (reference sequence). This CDR3 is CASMGLALVSSYNEQFF. The CDR3 coding sequence is TGTGCCAGCATGGGGCTAGCGCTGGTAAGCTCCTACAATGAGCAGTTCTTC.

This sequence joins TRBV25-1 and TRBJ1-2; D is ambiguous. The CDR3 spans 10 residues. The ends were cut back, 8 bases at V and 3 bases at J, with 4 bases in the middle. From germline, CDR1 is MGHDK and CDR2 SYGVNS. CDR3 coding DNA: TGTGCCAGCGGGGACTATGGCTACACCTTC. Translation gives CASGDYGYTF.